A single sample is the source of the 5 T cell receptor beta chains below, sequenced in a study of CD8+CD57+ T cells in acquired aplastic anemia. Genomic DNA constituted the template upon which TCR beta VDJ and CDR3 profiling was performed. TCRdb re-called the reads through MiXCR, storing one row per CDR3 protein. The sample contains 100,000 to 150,000 distinct CDR3 sequences, 40% to 60% of which appear only once. What was sequenced was sorted CD4+, CD8+, or CD8+CD57+ T cells (not recorded which) from PBMCs. All receptors derive from a human donor in good health, serving as a control.

This clonotype showed up just a few times. This chain links TRBV2 with TRBJ2-7, with no clear D. V was cut by 8 bases and J by 2 bases, with 10 bases left in between. This CDR3 spans 12 amino acids. The germline CDR1 and CDR2 sequences are SNHLY and FYNNEI. The CDR3 reads CASRTSTYEQYF. The CDR3 nucleotides read TGTGCCAGCCGGACCTCGACCTACGAGCAGTACTTC.

DNA of the CDR3: TGTGCCAGCCGGGAGAACTATGGCTACACCTTC. Its translation: CASRENYGYTF. The J gene is TRBJ1-2, the V gene TRBV2; the D is unclear. The CDR3 consists of 11 residues. V dropped 8 bases and J dropped 2 bases, with 6 bases sitting between them. CDR1 SNHLY and CDR2 FYNNEI come from the germline V gene. The full variable domain, rest sourced from reference TRBV2 and TRBJ1-2, is EPEVTQTPSHQVTQMGQEVILRCVPISNHLYFYWYRQILGQKVEFLVSFYNNEISEKSEIFDDQFSVERPDGSNFTLKIRSTKLEDSAMYFCASRENYGYTFGSGTRLTVV.

In this sample, this clonotype turned up many times. V and J are TRBV12-3 or TRBV12-4 and TRBJ1-1; no clear D gene. Trimming removed 2 bases from V and 1 base from J, with 8 bases in between. This CDR3 comprises 14 residues. The CDR3 protein is CASSLMGGNTEAFF. DNA for the CDR3: TGTGCCAGCAGTTTAATGGGAGGGAACACTGAAGCTTTCTTT.

Of note for this clonotype: The junction shows a germline mismatch at one end, possibly a read error. The chain recombines TRBV7-2 with TRBJ1-3; TRBD1 matches 7 bases. The CDR3 spans 15 residues. The germline V gene has CDR1 SGHTA and CDR2 FQGNSA. This CDR3 reads CASSSGTASGNTTYF. The CDR3 region has the DNA TGTGCCAGCAGCTCCGGGACAGCTTCTGGAAACACCACATATTTT.

Notes on this clonotype: A much larger clone lies one base from this, so it may be a read error. V is TRBV30 and J is TRBJ1-3; no definite D call. The CDR3 spans 14 residues. CDR1 is GTSNPN, CDR2 SVGIG, per germline (reference sequence). V dropped 5 bases and J dropped 0 bases, with 11 bases sitting between them. This CDR3 is CAWGPTLSGNTIYF. CDR3 in DNA: TGTGCCTGGGGACCTACCCTCTCTGGAAACACCATATATTTT.